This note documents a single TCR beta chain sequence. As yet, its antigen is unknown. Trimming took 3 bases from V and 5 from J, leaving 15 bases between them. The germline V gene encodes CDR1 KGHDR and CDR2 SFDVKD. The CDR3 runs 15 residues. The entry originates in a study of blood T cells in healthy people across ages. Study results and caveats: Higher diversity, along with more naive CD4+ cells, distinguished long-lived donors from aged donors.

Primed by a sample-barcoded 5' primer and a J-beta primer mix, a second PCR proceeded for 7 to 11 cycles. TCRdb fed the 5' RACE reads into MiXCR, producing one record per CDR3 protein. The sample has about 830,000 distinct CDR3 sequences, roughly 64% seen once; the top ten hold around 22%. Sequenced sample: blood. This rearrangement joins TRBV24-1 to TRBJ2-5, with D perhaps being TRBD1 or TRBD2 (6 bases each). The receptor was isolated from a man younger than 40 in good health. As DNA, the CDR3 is TGTGCCACCAGTGATAGAACGGGGGCCCGTGAGACCCAGTACTTC. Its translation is CATSDRTGARETQYF.